Listed below are T cell receptor beta chains from one sample, sequenced in a study of shared clonotypes between healthy human individuals. Some clones are missing from TCRdb's copy, which holds only in-frame ones; the method was immunoSEQ multiplex PCR. This table has roughly 2 million clones, under 97% appearing once. The specimen was naive CD4+ T cells sorted from blood. The receptors originated from a man between 18 and 35 years old in good health. Each CDR3 is given with its conserved first and last residue. The D gene is left open where the match is weak. Size is stated for part of the rows, as once, few or many counts, or as a class when the clone is expanded.

CDR3aa: CASGGMGLNNEQFF
CDR3nt: TGTGCCAGCGGGGGGATGGGACTTAACAATGAGCAGTTCTTC
v_gene: TRBV2
abundance: .
d_gene: .
j_gene: TRBJ2-1

CDR3aa: CASTAGFGYHEQFF
CDR3nt: TGTGCCAGTACCGCGGGATTTGGATACCATGAGCAGTTCTTC
v_gene: TRBV2
abundance: .
d_gene: .
j_gene: TRBJ2-1

CDR3aa: CASSLGQKNQETQYF
CDR3nt: TGCGCCAGCAGCCTGGGACAGAAAAACCAAGAGACCCAGTACTTC
v_gene: TRBV5-1
abundance: .
d_gene: TRBD1
j_gene: TRBJ2-5

CDR3aa: CASSFGRQGNTGELFF
CDR3nt: TGTGCCAGCAGCTTCGGCCGACAGGGGAACACCGGGGAGCTGTTTTTT
v_gene: TRBV5-4
abundance: .
d_gene: TRBD1
j_gene: TRBJ2-2

CDR3aa: CASSRDRANNEQFF
CDR3nt: TGCGCCAGCAGCCGGGACAGGGCTAACAATGAGCAGTTCTTC
v_gene: TRBV5-1
abundance: once
d_gene: TRBD1
j_gene: TRBJ2-1

CDR3aa: CASSLGFSEGNGYTF
CDR3nt: TGCGCCAGCAGCTTGGGGTTTTCAGAAGGGAATGGCTACACCTTC
v_gene: TRBV5-1
abundance: .
d_gene: .
j_gene: TRBJ1-2

CDR3aa: CSVLRGAYQETQYF
CDR3nt: TGCAGCGTACTCAGGGGGGCCTACCAAGAGACCCAGTACTTC
v_gene: TRBV29-1
abundance: .
d_gene: .
j_gene: TRBJ2-5

CDR3aa: CAWSVGMWGAKSTDTQYF
CDR3nt: TGTGCCTGGAGTGTAGGAATGTGGGGGGCTAAGAGCACAGATACGCAGTATTTT
v_gene: TRBV30
abundance: .
d_gene: .
j_gene: TRBJ2-3

CDR3aa: CASTAGNTIYF
CDR3nt: TGTGCCAGCACGGCTGGAAACACCATATATTTT
v_gene: TRBV6-5
abundance: .
d_gene: .
j_gene: TRBJ1-3

CDR3aa: CASSLGRTRQETQYF
CDR3nt: TGTGCCAGCAGCTTGGGTAGGACAAGACAAGAGACCCAGTACTTC
v_gene: TRBV11-2
abundance: .
d_gene: .
j_gene: TRBJ2-5

CDR3aa: CASSLAGASYNSPLHF
CDR3nt: TGCGCCAGCAGCTTAGCGGGGGCATCCTATAATTCACCCCTCCACTTT
v_gene: TRBV5-1
abundance: .
d_gene: .
j_gene: TRBJ1-6

CDR3aa: CASSLLSSPLHF
CDR3nt: TGTGCCAGCAGTTTACTATCTTCACCCCTCCACTTT
v_gene: TRBV27
abundance: .
d_gene: .
j_gene: TRBJ1-6

CDR3aa: CASSERPGLSNQPQHF
CDR3nt: TGTGCCAGCAGTGAAAGGCCCGGCTTAAGCAACCAGCCCCAGCATTTT
v_gene: TRBV6-1
abundance: .
d_gene: .
j_gene: TRBJ1-5

CDR3aa: CASSFLRMGYEQYF
CDR3nt: TGCGCCAGCAGCTTTCTGCGGATGGGCTACGAGCAGTACTTC
v_gene: TRBV5-1
abundance: .
d_gene: .
j_gene: TRBJ2-7

CDR3aa: CTSLVASGTNEQFF
CDR3nt: .
v_gene: TRBV1
abundance: .
d_gene: .
j_gene: TRBJ2-1

CDR3aa: CASSWGDGYSGNTIYF
CDR3nt: TGTGCCAGCAGCTGGGGTGACGGGTACTCTGGAAACACCATATATTTT
v_gene: TRBV9
abundance: .
d_gene: .
j_gene: TRBJ1-3

CDR3aa: CASSLSGVNSPLHF
CDR3nt: TGTGCCAGCAGTTTATCAGGGGTAAATTCACCCCTCCACTTT
v_gene: TRBV27
abundance: .
d_gene: .
j_gene: TRBJ1-6

CDR3aa: CASTQNPGLVGQETQYF
CDR3nt: TGCGCCAGCACACAAAACCCCGGACTGGTGGGACAAGAGACCCAGTACTTC
v_gene: TRBV4-1
abundance: .
d_gene: .
j_gene: TRBJ2-5

CDR3aa: CASSRGGTVNNEQFF
CDR3nt: TGCGCCAGCAGTCGCGGAGGGACAGTAAACAATGAGCAGTTCTTC
v_gene: TRBV10-1
abundance: .
d_gene: .
j_gene: TRBJ2-1

CDR3aa: CASNQGRANVLTF
CDR3nt: TGTGCCAGCAATCAGGGCCGGGCCAACGTCCTGACTTTC
v_gene: TRBV2
abundance: .
d_gene: .
j_gene: TRBJ2-6

CDR3aa: CASSGKQGARDSPLHF
CDR3nt: TGTGCCAGCAGCGGAAAACAGGGGGCAAGGGATTCACCCCTCCACTTT
v_gene: TRBV5-4
abundance: .
d_gene: TRBD1
j_gene: TRBJ1-6

CDR3aa: CASSVGTGTSAHNEQFF
CDR3nt: TGTGCCAGCAGCGTAGGTACAGGGACTAGCGCCCACAATGAGCAGTTCTTC
v_gene: TRBV9
abundance: .
d_gene: TRBD2
j_gene: TRBJ2-1

CDR3aa: CASGSGTVAPEAFF
CDR3nt: TGTGCCAGTGGCTCCGGGACAGTAGCTCCAGAAGCTTTCTTT
v_gene: TRBV19
abundance: .
d_gene: TRBD1
j_gene: TRBJ1-1

CDR3aa: CASFSQGTGNVLTF
CDR3nt: TGTGCCAGCTTCTCCCAGGGGACAGGGAACGTCCTGACTTTC
v_gene: TRBV28
abundance: .
d_gene: TRBD1
j_gene: TRBJ2-6

CDR3aa: CSARSADTQYF
CDR3nt: TGCAGTGCTAGATCCGCAGATACGCAGTATTTT
v_gene: TRBV20-1
abundance: .
d_gene: .
j_gene: TRBJ2-3

CDR3aa: CASSLEREITDTQYF
CDR3nt: TGCGCCAGCAGCTTGGAGCGGGAGATTACAGATACGCAGTATTTT
v_gene: TRBV5-1
abundance: .
d_gene: TRBD2
j_gene: TRBJ2-3

CDR3aa: CASSPPGHNNEKLFF
CDR3nt: TGTGCCAGCTCACCTCCGGGACACAATAATGAAAAACTGTTTTTT
v_gene: TRBV18
abundance: once
d_gene: .
j_gene: TRBJ1-4

CDR3aa: CASSDGQIYGYTF
CDR3nt: TGCGCCAGCAGCGACGGACAGATCTATGGCTACACCTTC
v_gene: TRBV5-1
abundance: once
d_gene: .
j_gene: TRBJ1-2

CDR3aa: CASSQEKGRAISYEQYF
CDR3nt: TGCGCCAGCAGCCAAGAGAAGGGGCGGGCCATCTCCTACGAGCAGTACTTC
v_gene: TRBV4-1
abundance: .
d_gene: .
j_gene: TRBJ2-7

CDR3aa: CASSSPAVAWEQYF
CDR3nt: TGTGCCAGCAGCTCCCCGGCGGTCGCGTGGGAGCAGTACTTC
v_gene: TRBV11-2
abundance: .
d_gene: .
j_gene: TRBJ2-7

CDR3aa: CASSPTSVGGRSTGELFF
CDR3nt: TGTGCCAGCTCACCTACCTCGGTCGGCGGGAGGTCTACCGGGGAGCTGTTTTTT
v_gene: TRBV18
abundance: once
d_gene: TRBD2
j_gene: TRBJ2-2

CDR3aa: CASSQEGLSSYNEQFF
CDR3nt: TGCGCCAGCAGCCAAGAGGGACTGTCCTCCTACAATGAGCAGTTCTTC
v_gene: TRBV4-1
abundance: .
d_gene: .
j_gene: TRBJ2-1

CDR3aa: CASSHGGSYEQYF
CDR3nt: TGCGCCAGCAGTCACGGGGGTTCCTACGAGCAGTACTTC
v_gene: TRBV10-1
abundance: .
d_gene: .
j_gene: TRBJ2-7

CDR3aa: CASSPDYSIGGTGNTIYF
CDR3nt: TGTGCCAGCAGCCCCGACTATTCTATCGGGGGGACTGGAAACACCATATATTTT
v_gene: TRBV7-8
abundance: .
d_gene: .
j_gene: TRBJ1-3

CDR3aa: CATSSLVGTAETQYF
CDR3nt: TGTGCCACCAGCAGCTTAGTGGGGACGGCAGAGACCCAGTACTTC
v_gene: TRBV15
abundance: .
d_gene: .
j_gene: TRBJ2-5

CDR3aa: CASSQGGPAGQGSGNTIYF
CDR3nt: TGCGCCAGCAGCCAAGGAGGGCCTGCGGGACAGGGTTCTGGAAACACCATATATTTT
v_gene: TRBV4-3
abundance: .
d_gene: TRBD1
j_gene: TRBJ1-3

CDR3aa: CAWKVRFELFF
CDR3nt: TGTGCCTGGAAGGTTCGCTTTGAACTGTTTTTT
v_gene: TRBV30
abundance: once
d_gene: .
j_gene: TRBJ1-4

CDR3aa: CASRGNTGGVRNEQFF
CDR3nt: TGCGCCAGCAGGGGGAACACGGGAGGCGTTCGCAATGAGCAGTTCTTC
v_gene: TRBV5-1
abundance: .
d_gene: TRBD2
j_gene: TRBJ2-1

CDR3aa: CASSYSIRPRNEQYF
CDR3nt: TGTGCCAGCAGTTACTCGATTCGCCCCAGAAACGAGCAGTACTTC
v_gene: TRBV6-5
abundance: .
d_gene: .
j_gene: TRBJ2-7

CDR3aa: CASSLETGDTEAFF
CDR3nt: TGTGCCAGCAGCTTAGAGACAGGCGACACTGAAGCTTTCTTT
v_gene: TRBV7-9
abundance: .
d_gene: .
j_gene: TRBJ1-1

CDR3aa: CASSPRTSGGTDTQYF
CDR3nt: TGTGCCAGCAGCCCCCGGACTAGCGGGGGCACAGATACGCAGTATTTT
v_gene: TRBV5-5
abundance: .
d_gene: TRBD2
j_gene: TRBJ2-3

CDR3aa: CASRKQGTLDDYGYTF
CDR3nt: TGTGCCAGCAGGAAGCAGGGGACCCTTGACGACTATGGCTACACCTTC
v_gene: TRBV27
abundance: .
d_gene: .
j_gene: TRBJ1-2

CDR3aa: CASSLEAGKNEQFF
CDR3nt: TGTGCCAGCAGCTTGGAAGCAGGGAAGAATGAGCAGTTCTTC
v_gene: TRBV5-4
abundance: .
d_gene: .
j_gene: TRBJ2-1

CDR3aa: CASSDFGVGDEKLFF
CDR3nt: TGTGCCAGCAGTGACTTTGGGGTTGGGGATGAAAAACTGTTTTTT
v_gene: TRBV6-4
abundance: .
d_gene: .
j_gene: TRBJ1-4

CDR3aa: CASSSDTTNEKLFF
CDR3nt: TGCGCCAGCAGCTCGGACACAACTAATGAAAAACTGTTTTTT
v_gene: TRBV5-1
abundance: .
d_gene: .
j_gene: TRBJ1-4

CDR3aa: CASKVGQVMSQYF
CDR3nt: TGTGCCAGCAAAGTCGGGCAGGTGATGTCCCAGTACTTC
v_gene: TRBV2
abundance: .
d_gene: .
j_gene: TRBJ2-5

CDR3aa: CSVERDRGQPQHF
CDR3nt: TGCAGCGTAGAGAGGGACAGGGGTCAGCCCCAGCATTTT
v_gene: TRBV29-1
abundance: .
d_gene: TRBD1
j_gene: TRBJ1-5

CDR3aa: CASSTLAGGGYEQYF
CDR3nt: TGTGCCAGCAGTACTCTAGCGGGAGGTGGTTACGAGCAGTACTTC
v_gene: TRBV6-5
abundance: .
d_gene: TRBD2
j_gene: TRBJ2-7

CDR3aa: CASGTGLGSYNEQFF
CDR3nt: TGCGCCAGCGGAACGGGGTTGGGATCCTACAATGAGCAGTTCTTC
v_gene: TRBV4-1
abundance: .
d_gene: .
j_gene: TRBJ2-1

CDR3aa: CASNSGQGLSGNTIYF
CDR3nt: TGTGCCAGTAACTCGGGACAGGGTCTCTCTGGAAACACCATATATTTT
v_gene: TRBV19
abundance: .
d_gene: TRBD1
j_gene: TRBJ1-3

CDR3aa: CASRDTNNYGYTF
CDR3nt: TGCGCCAGCCGAGACACCAATAACTATGGCTACACCTTC
v_gene: TRBV5-1
abundance: .
d_gene: .
j_gene: TRBJ1-2

CDR3aa: CASSQEQAYEQYF
CDR3nt: TGCGCCAGCAGCCAAGAGCAAGCCTACGAGCAGTACTTC
v_gene: TRBV4-1
abundance: .
d_gene: .
j_gene: TRBJ2-7

CDR3aa: CARSLAGMRGETQYF
CDR3nt: TGTGCCAGAAGCTTGGCCGGGATGAGGGGAGAGACCCAGTACTTC
v_gene: TRBV5-3
abundance: .
d_gene: .
j_gene: TRBJ2-5

CDR3aa: CASSPPSGSQETQYF
CDR3nt: TGCGCCAGCAGCCCCCCTAGCGGGTCCCAAGAGACCCAGTACTTC
v_gene: TRBV5-1
abundance: .
d_gene: TRBD2
j_gene: TRBJ2-5

CDR3aa: CASSPADTQYF
CDR3nt: TGTGCCAGCAGTCCTGCAGATACGCAGTATTTT
v_gene: TRBV7-9
abundance: .
d_gene: .
j_gene: TRBJ2-3

CDR3aa: CASSPRGRAGNTIYF
CDR3nt: TGTGCCAGCAGTCCACGGGGCAGAGCTGGAAACACCATATATTTT
v_gene: TRBV27
abundance: once
d_gene: .
j_gene: TRBJ1-3

CDR3aa: CASSYAGQGGSEAFF
CDR3nt: TGTGCCAGCAGTTACGCGGGACAGGGAGGCTCTGAAGCTTTCTTT
v_gene: TRBV6-6
abundance: .
d_gene: TRBD1
j_gene: TRBJ1-1

CDR3aa: CASRNSATNEKLFF
CDR3nt: TGTGCCAGTAGAAACAGTGCAACTAATGAAAAACTGTTTTTT
v_gene: TRBV19
abundance: .
d_gene: .
j_gene: TRBJ1-4

CDR3aa: CASSLVEGLYNSPLHF
CDR3nt: TGTGCCAGCAGCTTGGTGGAGGGCCTGTATAATTCACCCCTCCACTTT
v_gene: TRBV5-6
abundance: .
d_gene: .
j_gene: TRBJ1-6

CDR3aa: CASSGQGGLAGELFF
CDR3nt: TGTGCCAGCAGTGGACAGGGGGGGCTAGCCGGGGAGCTGTTTTTT
v_gene: TRBV6-1
abundance: .
d_gene: TRBD1
j_gene: TRBJ2-2